This TCR beta chain was obtained from a study of cytomegalovirus exposure and HLA in healthy donors. General study points: Per published reports, the classifier diagnosed cytomegalovirus status with high specificity and sensitivity.

From the roughly 110-subject validation cohort, which was separate from the roughly 700-subject first cohort, the donors were drawn. CDR3 length equals 15 residues. CDR1 and CDR2 from the germline V gene are MNHEY and SVGAGI. The V and J ends lost 4 bases and 7 bases, in that order; junction bases with no gene match: 12. Comment on this clone: The antigen is undetermined.

Data came from immunoSEQ multiplex PCR; TCRdb stores just in-frame clones and leaves some out. The sample has 200,000 to 300,000 clones; 75% to 90% are singletons. The sequence was collected from a woman in her 30s in good health and CMV-seropositive. V usage is TRBV6-5 and J usage is TRBJ1-2, with 7 bases fitting TRBD1. The sample comprised PBMCs. This CDR3 is CASSSAGGGGSGYTF. The CDR3 bases are TGTGCCAGCAGTTCGGCAGGGGGTGGTGGGTCTGGCTACACCTTC.